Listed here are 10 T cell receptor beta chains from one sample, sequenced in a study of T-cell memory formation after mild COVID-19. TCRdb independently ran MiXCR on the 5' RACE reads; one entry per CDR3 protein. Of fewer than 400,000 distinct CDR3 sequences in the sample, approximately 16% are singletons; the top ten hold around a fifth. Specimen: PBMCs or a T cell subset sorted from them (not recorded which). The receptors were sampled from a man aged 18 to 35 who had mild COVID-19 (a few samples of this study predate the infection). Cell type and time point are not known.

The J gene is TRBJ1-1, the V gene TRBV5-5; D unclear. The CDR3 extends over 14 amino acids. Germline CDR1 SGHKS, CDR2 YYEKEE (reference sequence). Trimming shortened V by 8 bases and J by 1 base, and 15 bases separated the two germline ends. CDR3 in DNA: TGTGCCAGTCAGCTTGTACTGGGGAACACTGAAGCTTTCTTT. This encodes CASQLVLGNTEAFF.

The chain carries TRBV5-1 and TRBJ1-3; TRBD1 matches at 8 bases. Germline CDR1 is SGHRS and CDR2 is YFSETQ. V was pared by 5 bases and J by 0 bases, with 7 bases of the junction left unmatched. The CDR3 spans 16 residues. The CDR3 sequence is CASSAGTGHSGNTIYF. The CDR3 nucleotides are TGCGCCAGCAGTGCCGGGACAGGCCACTCTGGAAACACCATATATTTT. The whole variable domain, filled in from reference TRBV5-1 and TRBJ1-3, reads KAGVTQTPRYLIKTRGQQVTLSCSPISGHRSVSWYQQTPGQGLQFLFEYFSETQRNKGNFPGRFSGRQFSNSRSEMNVSTLELGDSALYLCASSAGTGHSGNTIYFGEGSWLTVV.

This CDR3 reads CATSGLPRDSTDTQYF. The DNA for the CDR3 is TGTGCCACCTCCGGTCTTCCAAGGGATAGCACAGATACGCAGTATTTT. The rearrangement uses TRBV24-1 and TRBJ2-3; D not certain. Trimming removed 9 bases at V and 0 bases at J, with 18 bases between. The CDR3 is 16 residues long. Germline CDR1 is KGHDR and CDR2 is SFDVKD.

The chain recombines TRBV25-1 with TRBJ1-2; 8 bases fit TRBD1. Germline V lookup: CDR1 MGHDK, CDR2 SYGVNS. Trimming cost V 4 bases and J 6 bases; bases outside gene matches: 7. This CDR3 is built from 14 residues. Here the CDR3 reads CASSGDRSSNGYTF. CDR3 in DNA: TGTGCCAGCAGTGGGGACAGGAGCTCGAATGGCTACACCTTC.

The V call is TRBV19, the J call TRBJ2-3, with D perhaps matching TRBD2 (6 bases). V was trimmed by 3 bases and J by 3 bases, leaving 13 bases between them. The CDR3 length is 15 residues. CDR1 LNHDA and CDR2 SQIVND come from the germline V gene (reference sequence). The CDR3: CASSIMEGETDTQYF. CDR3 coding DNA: TGTGCCAGTAGTATCATGGAGGGAGAGACAGATACGCAGTATTTT.

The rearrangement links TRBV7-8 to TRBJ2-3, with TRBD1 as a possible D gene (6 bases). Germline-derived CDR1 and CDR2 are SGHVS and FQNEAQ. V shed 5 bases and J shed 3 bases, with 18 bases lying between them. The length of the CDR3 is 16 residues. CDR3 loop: CASSPDRQGRTDTQYF. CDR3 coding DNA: TGTGCCAGCAGCCCGGATCGGCAGGGGCGGACAGATACGCAGTATTTT.

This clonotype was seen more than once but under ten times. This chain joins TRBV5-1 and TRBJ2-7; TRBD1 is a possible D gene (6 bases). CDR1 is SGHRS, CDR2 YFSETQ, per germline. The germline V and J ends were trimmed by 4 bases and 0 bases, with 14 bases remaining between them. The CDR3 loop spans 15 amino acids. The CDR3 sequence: CASSATGLRSYEQYF. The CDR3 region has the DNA TGCGCCAGCAGCGCCACAGGGTTACGCTCCTACGAGCAGTACTTC. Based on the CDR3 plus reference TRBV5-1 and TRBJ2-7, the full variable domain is KAGVTQTPRYLIKTRGQQVTLSCSPISGHRSVSWYQQTPGQGLQFLFEYFSETQRNKGNFPGRFSGRQFSNSRSEMNVSTLELGDSALYLCASSATGLRSYEQYFGPGTRLTVT.

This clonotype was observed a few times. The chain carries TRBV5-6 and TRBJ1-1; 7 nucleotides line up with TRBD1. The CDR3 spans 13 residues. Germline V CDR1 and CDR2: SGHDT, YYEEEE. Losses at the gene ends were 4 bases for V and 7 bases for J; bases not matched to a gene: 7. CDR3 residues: CASSQRDSLEAFF. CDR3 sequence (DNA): TGTGCCAGCAGCCAACGGGACAGCCTTGAAGCTTTCTTT.

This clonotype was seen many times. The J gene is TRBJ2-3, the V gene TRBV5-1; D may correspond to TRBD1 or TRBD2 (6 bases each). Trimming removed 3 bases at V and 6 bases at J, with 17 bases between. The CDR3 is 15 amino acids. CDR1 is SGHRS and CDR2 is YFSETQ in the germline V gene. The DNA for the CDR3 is TGCGCCAGCAGCTCCGGGGGCCGAGCTGTCGATACGCAGTATTTT. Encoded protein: CASSSGGRAVDTQYF. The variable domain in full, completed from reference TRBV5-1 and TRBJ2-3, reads KAGVTQTPRYLIKTRGQQVTLSCSPISGHRSVSWYQQTPGQGLQFLFEYFSETQRNKGNFPGRFSGRQFSNSRSEMNVSTLELGDSALYLCASSSGGRAVDTQYFGPGTRLTVL.

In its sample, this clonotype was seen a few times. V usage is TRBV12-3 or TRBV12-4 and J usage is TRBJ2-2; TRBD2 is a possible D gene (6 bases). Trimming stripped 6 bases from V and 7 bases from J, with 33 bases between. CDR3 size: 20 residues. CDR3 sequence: CASSHLILDPGFVGSGELFF. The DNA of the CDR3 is TGTGCCAGCAGCCATCTGATACTAGACCCCGGGTTCGTCGGGAGCGGGGAGCTGTTTTTT.